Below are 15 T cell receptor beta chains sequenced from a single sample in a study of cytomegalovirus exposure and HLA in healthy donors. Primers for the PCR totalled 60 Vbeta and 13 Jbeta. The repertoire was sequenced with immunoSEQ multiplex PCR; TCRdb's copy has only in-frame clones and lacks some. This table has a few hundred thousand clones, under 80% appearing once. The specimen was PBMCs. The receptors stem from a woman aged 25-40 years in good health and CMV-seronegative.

The CDR3 loop is CASSWRESYEQYF. For the CDR3, the DNA is TGTGCCAGCAGTTGGCGGGAAAGTTACGAGCAGTACTTC. The chain uses TRBV2 and TRBJ2-7, with D maybe TRBD2 (6 bases). Trimming stripped 5 bases from V and 4 bases from J, with 12 bases between. The CDR3 runs 13 residues. In germline, CDR1 is SNHLY, CDR2 FYNNEI.

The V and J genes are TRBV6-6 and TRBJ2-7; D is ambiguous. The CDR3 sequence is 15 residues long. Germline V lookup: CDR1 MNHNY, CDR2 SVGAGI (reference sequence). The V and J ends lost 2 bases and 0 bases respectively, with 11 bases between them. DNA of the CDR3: TGTGCCAGCAGTTACGATGGCGGAAACTCCTACGAGCAGTACTTC. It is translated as CASSYDGGNSYEQYF.

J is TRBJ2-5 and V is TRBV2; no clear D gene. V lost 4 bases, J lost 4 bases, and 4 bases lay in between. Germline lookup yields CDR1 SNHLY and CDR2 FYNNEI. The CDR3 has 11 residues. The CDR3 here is CASSVSETQYF. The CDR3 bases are TGTGCCAGCAGTGTATCAGAGACCCAGTACTTC. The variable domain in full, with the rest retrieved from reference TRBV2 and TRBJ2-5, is EPEVTQTPSHQVTQMGQEVILRCVPISNHLYFYWYRQILGQKVEFLVSFYNNEISEKSEIFDDQFSVERPDGSNFTLKIRSTKLEDSAMYFCASSVSETQYFGPGTRLLVL.

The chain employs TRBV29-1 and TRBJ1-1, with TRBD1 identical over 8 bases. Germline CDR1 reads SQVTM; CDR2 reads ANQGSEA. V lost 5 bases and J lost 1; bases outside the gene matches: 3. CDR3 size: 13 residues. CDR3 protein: CSVIGQGNTEAFF. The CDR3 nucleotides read TGCAGCGTTATTGGACAGGGGAACACTGAAGCTTTCTTT.

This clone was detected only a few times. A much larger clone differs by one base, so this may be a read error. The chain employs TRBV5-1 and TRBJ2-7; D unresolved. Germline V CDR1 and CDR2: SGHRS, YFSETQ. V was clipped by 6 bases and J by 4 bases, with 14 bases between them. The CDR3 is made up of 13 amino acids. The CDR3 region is CASTGDTEYEQYF. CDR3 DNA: TGCGCCAGCACCGGCGACACAGAATACGAGCAGTACTTC. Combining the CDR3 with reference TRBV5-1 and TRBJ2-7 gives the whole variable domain KAGVTQTPRYLIKTRGQQVTLSCSPISGHRSVSWYQQTPGQGLQFLFEYFSETQRNKGNFPGRFSGRQFSNSRSEMNVSTLELGDSALYLCASTGDTEYEQYFGPGTRLTVT.

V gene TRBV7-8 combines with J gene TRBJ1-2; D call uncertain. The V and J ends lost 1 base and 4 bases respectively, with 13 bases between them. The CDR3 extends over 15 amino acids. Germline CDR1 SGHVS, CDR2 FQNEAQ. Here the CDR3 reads CASSLGVQVLYGYTF. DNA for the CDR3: TGTGCCAGCAGCTTAGGGGTCCAGGTACTCTATGGCTACACCTTC.

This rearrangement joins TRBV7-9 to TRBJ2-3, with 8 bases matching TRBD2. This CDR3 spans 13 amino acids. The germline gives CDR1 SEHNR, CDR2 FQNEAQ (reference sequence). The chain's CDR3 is CSGAGVGTDTQYF. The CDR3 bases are TGTTCCGGAGCGGGGGTGGGCACAGATACGCAGTATTTT.

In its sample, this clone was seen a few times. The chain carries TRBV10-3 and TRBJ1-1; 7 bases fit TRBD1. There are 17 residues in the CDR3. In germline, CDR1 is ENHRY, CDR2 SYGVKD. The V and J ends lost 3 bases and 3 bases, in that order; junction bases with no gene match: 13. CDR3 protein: CAISDWGLTGMDTEAFF. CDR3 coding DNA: TGTGCCATCAGTGATTGGGGATTGACAGGGATGGACACTGAAGCTTTCTTT.

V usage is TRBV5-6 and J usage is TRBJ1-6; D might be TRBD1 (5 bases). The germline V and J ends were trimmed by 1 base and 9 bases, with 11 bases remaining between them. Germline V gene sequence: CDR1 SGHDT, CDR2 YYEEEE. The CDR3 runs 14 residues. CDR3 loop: CASSLYQGGSPLHF. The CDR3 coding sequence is TGTGCCAGCAGCTTGTATCAGGGTGGTTCACCCCTCCACTTT.

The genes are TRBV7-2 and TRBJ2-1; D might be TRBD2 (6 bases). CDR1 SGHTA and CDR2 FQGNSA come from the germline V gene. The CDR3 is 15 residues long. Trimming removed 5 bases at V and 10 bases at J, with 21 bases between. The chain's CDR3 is CASSRGSLGRREQFF. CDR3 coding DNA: TGTGCCAGCAGCCGCGGAAGCCTAGGGAGGCGAGAGCAGTTCTTC.

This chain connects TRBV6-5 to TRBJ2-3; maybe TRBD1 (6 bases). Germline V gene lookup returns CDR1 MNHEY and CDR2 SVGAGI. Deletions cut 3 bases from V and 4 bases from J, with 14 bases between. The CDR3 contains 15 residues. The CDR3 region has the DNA TGTGCCAGCAGTTATACCACAGGGTCCCCAGATACGCAGTATTTT. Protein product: CASSYTTGSPDTQYF.

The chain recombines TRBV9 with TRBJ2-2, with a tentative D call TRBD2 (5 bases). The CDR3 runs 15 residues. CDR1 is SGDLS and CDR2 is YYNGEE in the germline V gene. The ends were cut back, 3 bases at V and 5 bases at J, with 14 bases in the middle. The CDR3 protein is CASSEEGERTGELFF. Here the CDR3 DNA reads TGTGCCAGCAGCGAAGAGGGAGAGAGGACCGGGGAGCTGTTTTTT.

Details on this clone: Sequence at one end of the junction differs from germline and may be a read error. DNA for the CDR3: TGTGCTAGCAGCAGCGGTGCGGCGCCTGAGACCCAGTACTTC. Encoded protein: CASSSGAAPETQYF. V is TRBV7-3 and J is TRBJ2-5, with D perhaps TRBD2 (5 bases). Germline V gives CDR1 SGHTA, CDR2 FQGTGA. The CDR3 sequence is 14 residues long.

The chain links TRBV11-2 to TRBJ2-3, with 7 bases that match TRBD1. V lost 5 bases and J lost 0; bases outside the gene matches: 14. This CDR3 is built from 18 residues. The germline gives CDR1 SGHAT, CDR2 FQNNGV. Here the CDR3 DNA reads TGTGCCAGCAGCGCTGAGGGGGCTAGGATGGGCAGCACAGATACGCAGTATTTT. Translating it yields CASSAEGARMGSTDTQYF.

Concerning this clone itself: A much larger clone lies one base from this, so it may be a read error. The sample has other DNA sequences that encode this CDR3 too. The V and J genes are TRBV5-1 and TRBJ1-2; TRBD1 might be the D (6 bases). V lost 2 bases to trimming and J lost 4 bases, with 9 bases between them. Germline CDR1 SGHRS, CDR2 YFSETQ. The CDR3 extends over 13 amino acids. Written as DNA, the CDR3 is TGCGCCAGCAGCTTAGGACAGACCTATGGCTACACCTTC. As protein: CASSLGQTYGYTF. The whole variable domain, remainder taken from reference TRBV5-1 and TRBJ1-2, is KAGVTQTPRYLIKTRGQQVTLSCSPISGHRSVSWYQQTPGQGLQFLFEYFSETQRNKGNFPGRFSGRQFSNSRSEMNVSTLELGDSALYLCASSLGQTYGYTFGSGTRLTVV.